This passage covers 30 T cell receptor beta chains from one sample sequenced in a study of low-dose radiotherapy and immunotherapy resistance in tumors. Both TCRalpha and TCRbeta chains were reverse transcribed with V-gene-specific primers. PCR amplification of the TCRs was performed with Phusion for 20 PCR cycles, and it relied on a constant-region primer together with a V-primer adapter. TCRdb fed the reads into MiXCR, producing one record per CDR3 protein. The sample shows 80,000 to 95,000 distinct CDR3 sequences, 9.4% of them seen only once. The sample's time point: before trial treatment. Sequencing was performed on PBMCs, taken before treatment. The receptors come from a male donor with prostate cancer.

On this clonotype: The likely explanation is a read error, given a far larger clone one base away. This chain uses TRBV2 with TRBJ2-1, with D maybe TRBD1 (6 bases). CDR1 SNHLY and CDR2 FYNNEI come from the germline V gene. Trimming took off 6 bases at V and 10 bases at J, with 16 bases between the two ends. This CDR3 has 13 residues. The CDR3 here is CASRIQGVGEQFF. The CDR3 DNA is TGTGCCAGCAGAATACAGGGCGTTGGCGAGCAGTTCTTC.

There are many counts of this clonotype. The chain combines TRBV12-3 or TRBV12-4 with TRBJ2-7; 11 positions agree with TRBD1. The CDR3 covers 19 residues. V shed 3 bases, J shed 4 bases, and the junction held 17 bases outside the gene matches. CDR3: CASSFRGTGGDVTPYEQYF. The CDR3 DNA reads TGTGCCAGCAGTTTTAGGGGGACAGGGGGAGACGTAACCCCTTACGAGCAGTACTTC.

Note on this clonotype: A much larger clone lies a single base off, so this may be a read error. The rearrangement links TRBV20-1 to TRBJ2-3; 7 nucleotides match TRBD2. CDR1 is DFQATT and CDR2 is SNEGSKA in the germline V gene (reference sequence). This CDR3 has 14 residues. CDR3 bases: TGCAGTGCTGGGAGCGGGAAGGGCACAGATAAGCAGTATTTT. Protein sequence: CSAGSGKGTDKQYF.

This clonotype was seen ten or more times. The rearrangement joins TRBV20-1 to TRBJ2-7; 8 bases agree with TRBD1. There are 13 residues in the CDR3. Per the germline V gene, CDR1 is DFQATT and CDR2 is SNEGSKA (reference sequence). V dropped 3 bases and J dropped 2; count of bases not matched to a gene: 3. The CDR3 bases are TGCAGTGCTAGCCCAGGGGGCCCCTACGAGCAGTACTTC. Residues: CSASPGGPYEQYF.

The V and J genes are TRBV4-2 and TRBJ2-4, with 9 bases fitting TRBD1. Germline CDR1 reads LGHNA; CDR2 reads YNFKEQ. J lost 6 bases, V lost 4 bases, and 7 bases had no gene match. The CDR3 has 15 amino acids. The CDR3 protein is CASSPEQGAGNIQYF. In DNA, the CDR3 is TGTGCCAGCAGCCCAGAACAGGGGGCAGGAAACATTCAGTACTTC.

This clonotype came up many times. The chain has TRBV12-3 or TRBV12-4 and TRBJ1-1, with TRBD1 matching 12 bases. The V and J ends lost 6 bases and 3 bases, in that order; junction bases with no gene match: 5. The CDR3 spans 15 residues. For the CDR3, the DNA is TGTGCCAGCAGCTGGGGACAGGGGGCCTACACTGAAGCTTTCTTT. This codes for CASSWGQGAYTEAFF.

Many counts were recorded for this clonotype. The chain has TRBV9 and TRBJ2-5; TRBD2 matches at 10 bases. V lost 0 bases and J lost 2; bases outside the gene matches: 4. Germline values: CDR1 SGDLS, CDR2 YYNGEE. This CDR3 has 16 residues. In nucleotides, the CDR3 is TGTGCCAGCAGCGTAGGGACTAGCGGAGCGCAAGAGACCCAGTACTTC. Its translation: CASSVGTSGAQETQYF. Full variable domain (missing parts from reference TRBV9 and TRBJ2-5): DSGVTQTPKHLITATGQRVTLRCSPRSGDLSVYWYQQSLDQGLQFLIQYYNGEERAKGNILERFSAQQFPDLHSELNLSSLELGDSALYFCASSVGTSGAQETQYFGPGTRLLVL.

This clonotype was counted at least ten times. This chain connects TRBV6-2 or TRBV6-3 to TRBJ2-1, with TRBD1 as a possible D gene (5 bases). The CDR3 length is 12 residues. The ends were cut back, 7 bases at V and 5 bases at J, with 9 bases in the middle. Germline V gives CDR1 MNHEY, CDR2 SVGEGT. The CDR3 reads CASTTANNEQFF. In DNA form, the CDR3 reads TGTGCCAGCACGACAGCGAACAATGAGCAGTTCTTC.

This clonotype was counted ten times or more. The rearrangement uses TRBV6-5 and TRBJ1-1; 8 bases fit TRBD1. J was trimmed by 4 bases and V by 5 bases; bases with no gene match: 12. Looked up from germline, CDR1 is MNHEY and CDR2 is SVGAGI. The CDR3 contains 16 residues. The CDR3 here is CASSPQGAHGGTEAFF. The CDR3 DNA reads TGTGCCAGCAGTCCCCAGGGGGCCCACGGAGGCACTGAAGCTTTCTTT.

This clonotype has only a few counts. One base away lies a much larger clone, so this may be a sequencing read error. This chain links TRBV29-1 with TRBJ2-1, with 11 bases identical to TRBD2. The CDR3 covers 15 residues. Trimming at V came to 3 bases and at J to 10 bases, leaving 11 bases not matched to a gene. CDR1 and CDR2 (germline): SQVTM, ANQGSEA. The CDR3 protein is CSVEFSGRAGNEQFF. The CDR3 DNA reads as TGCAGCGTTGAGTTTAGCGGGAGGGCCGGGAACGAGCAGTTCTTC.

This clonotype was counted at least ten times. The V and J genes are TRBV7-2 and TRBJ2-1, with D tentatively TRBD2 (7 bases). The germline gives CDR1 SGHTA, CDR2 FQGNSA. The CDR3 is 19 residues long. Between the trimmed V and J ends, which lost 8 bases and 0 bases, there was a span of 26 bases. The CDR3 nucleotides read TGTGCCAGCCAACGACGCTCAGGGGAGGGTGTAAGCTCCTACAATGAGCAGTTCTTC. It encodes CASQRRSGEGVSSYNEQFF.

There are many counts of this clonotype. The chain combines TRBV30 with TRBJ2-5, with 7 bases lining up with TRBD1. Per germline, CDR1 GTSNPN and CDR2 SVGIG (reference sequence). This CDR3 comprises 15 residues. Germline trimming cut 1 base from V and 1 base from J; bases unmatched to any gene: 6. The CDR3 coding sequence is TGTGCCTGGAGTGGGAAGACAGGGACCCAAGAGACCCAGTACTTC. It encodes CAWSGKTGTQETQYF.

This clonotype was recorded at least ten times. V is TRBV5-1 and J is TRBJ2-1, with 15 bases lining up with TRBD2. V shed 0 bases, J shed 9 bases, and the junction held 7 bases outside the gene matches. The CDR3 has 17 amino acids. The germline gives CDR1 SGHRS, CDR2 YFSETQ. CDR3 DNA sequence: TGCGCCAGCAGCTTGGCCCTTGGACTAGCGGGAGGGACTGAGCAGTTCTTC. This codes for CASSLALGLAGGTEQFF.

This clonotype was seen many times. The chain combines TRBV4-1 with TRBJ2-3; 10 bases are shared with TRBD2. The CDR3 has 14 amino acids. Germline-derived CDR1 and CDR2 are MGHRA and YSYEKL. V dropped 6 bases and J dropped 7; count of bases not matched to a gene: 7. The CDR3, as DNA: TGCGCCAGCAGTTTAAGCGGGAGGGAAAATACGCAGTATTTT. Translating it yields CASSLSGRENTQYF.

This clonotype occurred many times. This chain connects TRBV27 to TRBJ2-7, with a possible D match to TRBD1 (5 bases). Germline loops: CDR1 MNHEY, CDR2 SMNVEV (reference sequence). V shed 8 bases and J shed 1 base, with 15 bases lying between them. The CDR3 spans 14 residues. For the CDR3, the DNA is TGTGCCAGCCGCCGGGCCCAGGGTTCCTACGAGCAGTACTTC. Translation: CASRRAQGSYEQYF.

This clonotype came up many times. CDR3 nucleotide sequence: TGTGCCAGCAGCTTAGAGGGAGTCTACGAGCAGTACTTC. Protein product: CASSLEGVYEQYF. This sequence joins TRBV7-2 and TRBJ2-7; D perhaps matches TRBD2 (5 bases). There are 13 residues in the CDR3. Germline V lookup: CDR1 SGHTA, CDR2 FQGNSA. The V end lost 1 base, the J end lost 3 bases, and 7 bases lay between the germline ends.

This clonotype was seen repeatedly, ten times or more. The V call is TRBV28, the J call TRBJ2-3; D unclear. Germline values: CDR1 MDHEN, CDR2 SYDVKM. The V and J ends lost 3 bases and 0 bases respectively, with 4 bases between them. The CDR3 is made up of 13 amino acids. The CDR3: CASSFRSTDTQYF. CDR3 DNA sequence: TGTGCCAGCAGTTTCCGTAGCACAGATACGCAGTATTTT.

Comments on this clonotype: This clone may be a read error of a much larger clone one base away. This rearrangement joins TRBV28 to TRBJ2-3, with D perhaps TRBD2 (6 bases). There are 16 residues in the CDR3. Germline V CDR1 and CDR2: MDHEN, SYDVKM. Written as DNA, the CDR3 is TGTGCCAACAGTTTATTGGCAGGGAGGAGCACAGATACGCAGTATTTT. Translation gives CANSLLAGRSTDTQYF.

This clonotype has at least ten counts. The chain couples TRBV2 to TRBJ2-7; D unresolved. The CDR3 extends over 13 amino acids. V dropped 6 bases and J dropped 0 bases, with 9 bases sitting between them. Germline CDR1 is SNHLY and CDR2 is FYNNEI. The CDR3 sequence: CASRSGSSYEQYF. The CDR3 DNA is TGTGCCAGCAGGAGTGGTAGCTCCTACGAGCAGTACTTC.

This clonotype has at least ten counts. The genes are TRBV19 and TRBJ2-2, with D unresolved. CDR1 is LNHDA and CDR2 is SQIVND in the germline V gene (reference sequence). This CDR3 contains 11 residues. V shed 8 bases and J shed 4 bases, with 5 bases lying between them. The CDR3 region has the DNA TGTGCCAGTCAACTCACCGGGGAGCTGTTTTTT. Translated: CASQLTGELFF. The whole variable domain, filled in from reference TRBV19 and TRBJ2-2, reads DGGITQSPKYLFRKEGQNVTLSCEQNLNHDAMYWYRQDPGQGLRLIYYSQIVNDFQKGDIAEGYSVSREKKESFPLTVTSAQKNPTAFYLCASQLTGELFFGEGSRLTVL.

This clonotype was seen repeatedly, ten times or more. CDR3 amino acids: CASRVSGTGGPEAFF. In DNA, the CDR3 is TGTGCCAGTAGGGTTTCCGGGACAGGGGGACCTGAAGCTTTCTTT. The V gene is TRBV19, the J gene TRBJ1-1; 11 bases line up with TRBD1. V was pared by 6 bases and J by 6 bases, with 9 bases of the junction left unmatched. Germline V gives CDR1 LNHDA, CDR2 SQIVND (reference sequence). The CDR3 is made up of 15 amino acids.

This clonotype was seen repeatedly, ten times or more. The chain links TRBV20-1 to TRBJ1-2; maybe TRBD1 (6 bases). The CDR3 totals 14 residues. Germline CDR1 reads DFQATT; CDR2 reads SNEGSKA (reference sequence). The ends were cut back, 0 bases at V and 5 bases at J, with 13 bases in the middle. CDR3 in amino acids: CSARDRETGYGYTF. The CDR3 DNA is TGCAGTGCTAGAGACCGAGAGACAGGATATGGCTACACCTTC.

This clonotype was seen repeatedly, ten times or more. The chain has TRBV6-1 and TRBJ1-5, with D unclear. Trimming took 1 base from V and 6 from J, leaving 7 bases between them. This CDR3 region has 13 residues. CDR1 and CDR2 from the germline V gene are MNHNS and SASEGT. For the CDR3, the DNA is TGTGCCAGCAGTGAAGTGGGGTCTCAGCCCCAGCATTTT. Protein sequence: CASSEVGSQPQHF.

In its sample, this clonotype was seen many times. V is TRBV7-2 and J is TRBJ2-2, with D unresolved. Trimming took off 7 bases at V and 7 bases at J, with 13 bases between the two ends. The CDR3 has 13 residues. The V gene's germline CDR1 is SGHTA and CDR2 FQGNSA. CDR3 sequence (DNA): TGTGCCAGCAATGACATTAGGGACGGGGAGCTGTTTTTT. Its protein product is CASNDIRDGELFF.

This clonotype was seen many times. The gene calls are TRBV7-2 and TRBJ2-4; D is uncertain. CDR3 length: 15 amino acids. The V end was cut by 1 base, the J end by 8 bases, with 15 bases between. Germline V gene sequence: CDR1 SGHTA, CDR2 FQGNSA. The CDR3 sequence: CASSLDGRAQDIQYF. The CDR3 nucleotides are TGTGCCAGCAGCTTAGATGGACGGGCCCAGGACATTCAGTACTTC.

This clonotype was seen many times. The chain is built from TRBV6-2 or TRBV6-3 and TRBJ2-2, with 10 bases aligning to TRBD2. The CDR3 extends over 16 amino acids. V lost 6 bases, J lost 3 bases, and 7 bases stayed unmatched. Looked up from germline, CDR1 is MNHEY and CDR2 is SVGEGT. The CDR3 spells CASRRSGRADTGELFF. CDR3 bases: TGTGCCAGCAGGAGAAGCGGGAGGGCCGACACCGGGGAGCTGTTTTTT.

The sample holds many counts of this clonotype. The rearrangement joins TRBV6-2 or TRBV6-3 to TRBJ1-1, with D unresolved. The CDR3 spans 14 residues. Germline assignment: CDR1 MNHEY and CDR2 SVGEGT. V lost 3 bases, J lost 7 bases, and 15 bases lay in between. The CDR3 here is CASSYSGSGVEAFF. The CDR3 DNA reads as TGTGCCAGCAGTTATTCCGGGTCAGGAGTTGAAGCTTTCTTT.

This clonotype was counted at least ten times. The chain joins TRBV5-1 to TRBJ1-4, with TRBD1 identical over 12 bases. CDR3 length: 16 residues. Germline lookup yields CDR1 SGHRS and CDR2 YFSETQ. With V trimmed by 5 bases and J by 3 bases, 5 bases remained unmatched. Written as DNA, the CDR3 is TGCGCCAGCAGAAAGGGACAGGGGGCTCCTAATGAAAAACTGTTTTTT. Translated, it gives CASRKGQGAPNEKLFF. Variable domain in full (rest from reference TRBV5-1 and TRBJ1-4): KAGVTQTPRYLIKTRGQQVTLSCSPISGHRSVSWYQQTPGQGLQFLFEYFSETQRNKGNFPGRFSGRQFSNSRSEMNVSTLELGDSALYLCASRKGQGAPNEKLFFGSGTQLSVL.

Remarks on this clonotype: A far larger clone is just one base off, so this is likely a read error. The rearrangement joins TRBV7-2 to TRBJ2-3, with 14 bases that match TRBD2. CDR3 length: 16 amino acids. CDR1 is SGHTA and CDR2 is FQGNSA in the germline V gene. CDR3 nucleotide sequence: TGTGCCAGCAGCGAGGGACTAGCGGGAGATCTAGATACGCTGTATTTT. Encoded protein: CASSEGLAGDLDTLYF.

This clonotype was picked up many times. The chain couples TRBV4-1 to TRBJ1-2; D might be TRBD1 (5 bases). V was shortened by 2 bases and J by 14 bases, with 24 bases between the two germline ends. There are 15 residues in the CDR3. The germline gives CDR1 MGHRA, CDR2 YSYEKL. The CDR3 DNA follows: TGCGCCAGCAGCCAACCAGGGTACTTAGGCAATAGCGGGACCTTC. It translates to CASSQPGYLGNSGTF.